This is a list of T cell receptor beta chains from one sample in a study of human CD8 memory T cell subsets. For each CDR3 protein, TCRdb gives one entry from its re-call of the 5' RACE reads, without DNA. Recorded for this sample: around 10,000 distinct CDR3 sequences. The sample consisted of CD8+ T cells from PBMCs. The receptors here all came from a human donor in good health. CDR3s include the opening cysteine and the closing phenylalanine or tryptophan. Some rows have no size entry. The others give once, few or many, or a class for an expanded clone.

>TRBJ2-2|TRBV5-1|NA
CASSWGPQGDGNTGELFF
>TRBJ2-1|TRBV11-3|NA
CASSFRDSLYNEQFF
>TRBJ2-2|TRBV4-3|NA
CASSQDFTPPGQENLANTGELFF
>TRBJ1-1|TRBV5-1|NA
CASSLGGMNTEAFF
>TRBJ2-7|TRBV28|NA
CASSLEREWYEQYF
>TRBJ2-7|TRBV12-3/TRBV12-4|NA
CASRGQPYEQYF
>TRBJ1-5|TRBV29-1|medium-sized
CSVVTGANQPQHF
>TRBJ2-7|TRBV28|NA
CASSPRASWTVITISYEQYF
>TRBJ2-5|TRBV29-1|NA
CSVEPPTQETQYF
>TRBJ2-7|TRBV27|NA
CASSTPGQGAHEQYF
>TRBJ2-2|TRBV5-4|NA
CASSLAPGENTGELFF
>TRBJ2-1|TRBV6-1|NA
CASSPGQGADEQFF
>TRBJ2-1|TRBV7-6|NA
CASSLEAPFSYNEQFF
>TRBJ2-1|TRBV29-1|medium-sized
CSVPTSHNEQFF
>TRBJ2-7|TRBV4-3|NA
CASSQDSWGEAYEQYF
>TRBJ1-2|TRBV3-1|NA
CALPILRQASSYGYTF
>TRBJ1-5|TRBV18|NA
CASSLGFLNQPQHF
>TRBJ2-3|TRBV7-9|NA
CASSLVAGGPSDTQYF
>TRBJ2-1|TRBV29-1|NA
CSVEVEGRYNEQFF
>TRBJ2-1|TRBV6-2/TRBV6-3|NA
CASSFLSPLADSYNEQFF
>TRBJ2-2|TRBV7-9|NA
CASSYRGQGATGELFF
>TRBJ2-5|TRBV12-3/TRBV12-4|NA
CASRDPRVPKETQYF
>TRBJ1-5|TRBV7-9|medium-sized
CASSLGGVQPQHF
>TRBJ2-1|TRBV25-1|NA
CASSERGLYNEQFF
>TRBJ2-2|TRBV29-1|NA
CSVVRLDTGELFF
>TRBJ2-5|TRBV29-1|NA
CSVEERDRIQETQYF
>TRBJ2-5|TRBV12-3/TRBV12-4|NA
CASSWDPTGEETQYF
>TRBJ2-1|TRBV7-9|NA
CASRLAGVDEQFF
>TRBJ1-1|TRBV30|NA
CAWSVGQDTEAFF
>TRBJ2-2|TRBV12-3/TRBV12-4|NA
CASSRVAGQNRELFF
>TRBJ1-5|TRBV10-3|NA
CAISERGEYQPQHF
>TRBJ2-1|TRBV20-1|NA
CSARDVGRVIYNEQFF
>TRBJ1-2|TRBV20-1|NA
CSANLHRARYGYTF
>TRBJ2-1|TRBV11-2|NA
CASSLESYNEQFF
>TRBJ2-7|TRBV11-2|NA
CASSFGSGSYEQYF
>TRBJ2-1|TRBV28|NA
CASSPPRSSYNEQFF
>TRBJ2-1|TRBV20-1|NA
CSARVGDAEQFF
>TRBJ2-7|TRBV10-3|NA
CAISPGQGSSYEQYF
>TRBJ2-1|TRBV5-1|medium-sized
CASSSPGTVGPRPYNEQFF
>TRBJ2-7|TRBV28|NA
CASSLEPPGQGGDYEQYF